This record looks at one T cell receptor (beta chain) sequence and its context. This sample was taken from a study of blood T cell repertoires in COVID-19. For the study at large: Sites across the United States, Italy and Spain contributed samples from acute and convalescent COVID-19.

Per germline, CDR1 SGHRS and CDR2 YFSETQ. The CDR3 consists of 17 residues. The V gene end was trimmed by 2 bases and the J gene end by 2 bases; junction bases not matched to a gene: 7. TCRdb's table, derived via immunoSEQ multiplex PCR, lists solely in-frame clones and lacks some. This sample yields 350,000 to 400,000 clones, of which roughly 90% are seen a single time; roughly 3% belongs to the top ten. What the recovered Cohort 3 donors had was two negative PCRs, clearance, or symptom resolution. Sequencing was done on a sample of PBMCs or T cells enriched from blood (not recorded which). The rearrangement joins TRBV5-1 to TRBJ2-5; 12 nucleotides line up with TRBD1. This clonotype was obtained from a woman aged 25 to 45 who had recovered from COVID-19. In DNA form, the CDR3 reads TGCGCCAGCAGCTTAATGGGACAGGGGGCTTGGCAAGAGACCCAGTACTTC. This translates into CASSLMGQGAWQETQYF.